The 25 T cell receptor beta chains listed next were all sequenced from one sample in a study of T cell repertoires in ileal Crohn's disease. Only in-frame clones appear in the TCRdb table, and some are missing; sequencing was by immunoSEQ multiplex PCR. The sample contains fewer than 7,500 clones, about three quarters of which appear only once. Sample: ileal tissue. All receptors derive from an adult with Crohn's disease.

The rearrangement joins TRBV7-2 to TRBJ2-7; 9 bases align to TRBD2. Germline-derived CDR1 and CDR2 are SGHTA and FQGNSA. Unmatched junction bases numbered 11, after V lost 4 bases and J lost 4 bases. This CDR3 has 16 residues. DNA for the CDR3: TGTGCCAGCAGCTATAAGAGACTAGCGGACCAGTACGAGCAGTACTTC. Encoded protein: CASSYKRLADQYEQYF.

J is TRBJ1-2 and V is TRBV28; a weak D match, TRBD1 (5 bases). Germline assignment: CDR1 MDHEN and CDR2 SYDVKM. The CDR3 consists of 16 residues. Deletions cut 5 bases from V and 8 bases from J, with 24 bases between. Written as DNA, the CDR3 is TGTGCCAGCAGTCTCTCAAATCGGGGGATCCTCTTCGGCTACACCTTC. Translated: CASSLSNRGILFGYTF.

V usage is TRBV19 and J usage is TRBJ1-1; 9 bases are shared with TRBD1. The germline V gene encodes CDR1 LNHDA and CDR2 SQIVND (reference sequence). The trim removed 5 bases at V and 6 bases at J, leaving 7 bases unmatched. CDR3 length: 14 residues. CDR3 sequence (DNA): TGTGCCAGTAGTCCGGGACAGGGATGGGCTGAAGCTTTCTTT. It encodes CASSPGQGWAEAFF.

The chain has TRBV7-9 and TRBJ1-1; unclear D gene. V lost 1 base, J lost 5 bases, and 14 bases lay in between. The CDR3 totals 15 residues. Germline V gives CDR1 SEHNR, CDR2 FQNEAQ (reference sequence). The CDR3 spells CASSLVTDRRTEAFF. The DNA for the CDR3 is TGTGCCAGCAGCTTAGTGACGGATAGGCGGACTGAAGCTTTCTTT. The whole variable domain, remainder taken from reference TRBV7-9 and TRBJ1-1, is DTGVSQNPRHKITKRGQNVTFRCDPISEHNRLYWYRQTLGQGPEFLTYFQNEAQLEKSRLLSDRFSAERPKGSFSTLEIQRTEQGDSAMYLCASSLVTDRRTEAFFGQGTRLTVV.

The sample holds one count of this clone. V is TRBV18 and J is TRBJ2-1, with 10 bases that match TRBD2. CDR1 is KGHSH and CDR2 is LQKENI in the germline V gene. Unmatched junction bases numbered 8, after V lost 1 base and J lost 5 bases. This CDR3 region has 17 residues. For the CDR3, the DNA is TGTGCCAGCTCACCACTTTTTAGCGGGAGGCGTAACAATGAGCAGTTCTTC. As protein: CASSPLFSGRRNNEQFF.

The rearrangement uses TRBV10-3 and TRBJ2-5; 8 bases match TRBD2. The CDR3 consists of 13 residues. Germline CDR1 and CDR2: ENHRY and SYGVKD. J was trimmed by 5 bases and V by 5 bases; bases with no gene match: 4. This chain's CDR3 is CAISTSGWETQYF. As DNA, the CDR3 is TGTGCCATCAGTACTAGCGGTTGGGAGACCCAGTACTTC.

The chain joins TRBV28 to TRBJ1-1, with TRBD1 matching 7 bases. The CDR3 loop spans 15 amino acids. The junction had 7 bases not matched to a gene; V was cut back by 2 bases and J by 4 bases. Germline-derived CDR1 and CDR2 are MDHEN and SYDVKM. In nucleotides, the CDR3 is TGTGCCAGCAGTTTACTGAAGGGGGCGAGCACTGAAGCTTTCTTT. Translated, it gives CASSLLKGASTEAFF.

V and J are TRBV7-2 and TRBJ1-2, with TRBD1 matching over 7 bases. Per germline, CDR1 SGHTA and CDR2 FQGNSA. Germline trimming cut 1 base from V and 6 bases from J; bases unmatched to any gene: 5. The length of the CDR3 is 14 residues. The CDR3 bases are TGTGCCAGCAGCTTAGGGGCAGGGGGAAATGGCTACACCTTC. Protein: CASSLGAGGNGYTF.

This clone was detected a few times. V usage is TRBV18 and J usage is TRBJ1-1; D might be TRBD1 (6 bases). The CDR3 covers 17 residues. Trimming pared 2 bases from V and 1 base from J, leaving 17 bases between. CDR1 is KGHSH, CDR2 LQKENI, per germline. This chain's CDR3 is CASSPEQGGGANTEAFF. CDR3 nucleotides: TGTGCCAGCTCACCAGAGCAAGGCGGGGGCGCGAACACTGAAGCTTTCTTT.

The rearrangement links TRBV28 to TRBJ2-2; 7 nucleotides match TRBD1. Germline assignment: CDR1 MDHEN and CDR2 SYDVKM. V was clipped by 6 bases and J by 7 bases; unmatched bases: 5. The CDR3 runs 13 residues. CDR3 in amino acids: CASSDRVLGELFF. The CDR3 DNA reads TGTGCCAGCAGCGACAGGGTACTCGGGGAGCTGTTTTTT. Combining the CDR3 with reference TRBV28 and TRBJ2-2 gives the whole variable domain DVKVTQSSRYLVKRTGEKVFLECVQDMDHENMFWYRQDPGLGLRLIYFSYDVKMKEKGDIPEGYSVSREKKERFSLILESASTNQTSMYLCASSDRVLGELFFGEGSRLTVL.

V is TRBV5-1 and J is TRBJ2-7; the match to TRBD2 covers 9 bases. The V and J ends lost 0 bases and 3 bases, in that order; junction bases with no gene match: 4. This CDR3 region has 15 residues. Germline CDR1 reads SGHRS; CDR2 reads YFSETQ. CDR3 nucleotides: TGCGCCAGCAGCTTGGAGGCACTAGCGGGCTACGAGCAGTACTTC. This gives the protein CASSLEALAGYEQYF. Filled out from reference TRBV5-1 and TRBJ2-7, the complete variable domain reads KAGVTQTPRYLIKTRGQQVTLSCSPISGHRSVSWYQQTPGQGLQFLFEYFSETQRNKGNFPGRFSGRQFSNSRSEMNVSTLELGDSALYLCASSLEALAGYEQYFGPGTRLTVT.

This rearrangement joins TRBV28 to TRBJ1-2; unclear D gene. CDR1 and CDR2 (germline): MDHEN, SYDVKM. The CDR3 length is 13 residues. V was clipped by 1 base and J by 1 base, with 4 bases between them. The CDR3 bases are TGTGCCAGCAGTTTATCAGTTAACTATGGCTACACCTTC. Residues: CASSLSVNYGYTF.

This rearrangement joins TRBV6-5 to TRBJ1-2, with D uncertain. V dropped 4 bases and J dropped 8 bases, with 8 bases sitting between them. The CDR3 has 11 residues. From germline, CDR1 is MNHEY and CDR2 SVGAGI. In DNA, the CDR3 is TGTGCCAGCAGTTCCTCGAGGGGCTACACCTTC. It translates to CASSSSRGYTF.

Written as DNA, the CDR3 is TGCAGCGTTGAGGCAGGGAGGGATCAGCCCCAGCATTTT. Amino acids: CSVEAGRDQPQHF. This chain joins TRBV29-1 and TRBJ1-5; possibly TRBD1 for D (5 bases). The CDR3 loop spans 13 amino acids. Trimming cost V 3 bases and J 5 bases, with 11 bases left between them. Per germline, CDR1 SQVTM and CDR2 ANQGSEA.

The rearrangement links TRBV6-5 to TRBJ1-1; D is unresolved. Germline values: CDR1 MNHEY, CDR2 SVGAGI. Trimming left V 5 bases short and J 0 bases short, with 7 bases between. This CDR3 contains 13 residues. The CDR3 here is CASSQIMNTEAFF. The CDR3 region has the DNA TGTGCCAGCAGTCAGATCATGAACACTGAAGCTTTCTTT.

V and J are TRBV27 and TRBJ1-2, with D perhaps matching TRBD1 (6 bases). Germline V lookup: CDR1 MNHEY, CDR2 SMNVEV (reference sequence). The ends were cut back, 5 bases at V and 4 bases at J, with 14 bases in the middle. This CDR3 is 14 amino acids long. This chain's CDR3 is CASSPSQGTYGYTF. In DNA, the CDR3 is TGTGCCAGCAGTCCCTCGCAGGGGACCTATGGCTACACCTTC.

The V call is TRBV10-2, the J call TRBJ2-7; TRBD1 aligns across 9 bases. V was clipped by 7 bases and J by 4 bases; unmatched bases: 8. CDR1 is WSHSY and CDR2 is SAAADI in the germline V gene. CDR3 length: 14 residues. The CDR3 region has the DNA TGCGCCAGCAACGGACAGGGGCCCCTATACGAGCAGTACTTC. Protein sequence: CASNGQGPLYEQYF.

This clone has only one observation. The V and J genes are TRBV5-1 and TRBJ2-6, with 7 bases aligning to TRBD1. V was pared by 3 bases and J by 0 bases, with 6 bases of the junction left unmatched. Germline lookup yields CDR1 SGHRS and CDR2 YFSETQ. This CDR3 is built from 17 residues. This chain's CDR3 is CASSSPGQYSGANVLTF. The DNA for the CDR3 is TGCGCCAGCAGCTCCCCGGGACAGTACTCTGGGGCCAACGTCCTGACTTTC.

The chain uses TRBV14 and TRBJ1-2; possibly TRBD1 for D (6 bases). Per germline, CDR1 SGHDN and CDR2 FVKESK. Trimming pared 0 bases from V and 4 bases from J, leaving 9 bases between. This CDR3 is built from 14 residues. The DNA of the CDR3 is TGTGCCAGCAGCCAAGATCCCAGGGGCTATGGCTACACCTTC. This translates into CASSQDPRGYGYTF.

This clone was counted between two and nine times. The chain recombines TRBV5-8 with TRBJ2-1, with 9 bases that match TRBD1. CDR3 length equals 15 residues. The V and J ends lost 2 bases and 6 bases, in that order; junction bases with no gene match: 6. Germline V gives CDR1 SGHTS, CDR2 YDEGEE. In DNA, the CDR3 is TGTGCCAGCAGCTTTGAGGACAGGGGCGGCAATGAGCAGTTCTTC. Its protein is CASSFEDRGGNEQFF.

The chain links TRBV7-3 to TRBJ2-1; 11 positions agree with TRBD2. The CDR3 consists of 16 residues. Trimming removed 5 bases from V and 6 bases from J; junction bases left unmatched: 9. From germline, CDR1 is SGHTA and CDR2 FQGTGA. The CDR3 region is CASSHLSGGAVNEQFF. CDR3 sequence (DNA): TGTGCCAGCAGCCATCTTAGCGGGGGGGCCGTCAATGAGCAGTTCTTC.

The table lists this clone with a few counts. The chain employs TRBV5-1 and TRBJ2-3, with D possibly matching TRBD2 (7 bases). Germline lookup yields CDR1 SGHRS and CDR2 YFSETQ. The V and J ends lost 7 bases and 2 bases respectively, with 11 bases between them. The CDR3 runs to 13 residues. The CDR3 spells CASGGASTDTQYF. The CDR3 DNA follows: TGCGCCAGCGGGGGGGCCTCCACAGATACGCAGTATTTT.

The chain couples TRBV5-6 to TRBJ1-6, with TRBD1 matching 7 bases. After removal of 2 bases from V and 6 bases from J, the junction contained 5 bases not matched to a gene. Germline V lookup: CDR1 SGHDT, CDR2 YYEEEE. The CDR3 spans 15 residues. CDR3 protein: CASSFGQAINSPLHF. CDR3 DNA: TGTGCCAGCAGCTTCGGACAGGCCATTAATTCACCCCTCCACTTT. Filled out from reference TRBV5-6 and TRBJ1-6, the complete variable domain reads DAGVTQSPTHLIKTRGQQVTLRCSPKSGHDTVSWYQQALGQGPQFIFQYYEEEERQRGNFPDRFSGHQFPNYSSELNVNALLLGDSALYLCASSFGQAINSPLHFGNGTRLTVT.

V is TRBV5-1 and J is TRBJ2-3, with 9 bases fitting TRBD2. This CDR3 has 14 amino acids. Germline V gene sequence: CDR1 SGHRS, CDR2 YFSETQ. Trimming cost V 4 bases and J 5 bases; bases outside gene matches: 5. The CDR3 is CASSDSGSRDTQYF. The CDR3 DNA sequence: TGCGCCAGCAGCGATAGCGGGAGTCGAGATACGCAGTATTTT.

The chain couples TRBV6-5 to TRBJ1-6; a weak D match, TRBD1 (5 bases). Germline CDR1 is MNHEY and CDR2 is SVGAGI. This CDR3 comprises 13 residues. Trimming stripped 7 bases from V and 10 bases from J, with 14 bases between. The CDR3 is CASTPGRGSPLHF. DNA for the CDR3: TGTGCCAGCACCCCAGGCCGGGGGTCACCCCTCCACTTT.